Listed below are T cell receptor beta chains from one sample, sequenced in a study of CD8+CD57+ T cells in acquired aplastic anemia. TCRdb reprocessed the reads with MiXCR, giving one entry per CDR3 protein. Here the sample spans about 420,000 distinct CDR3 sequences, about 70% being singletons. The sample comprised sorted CD4+, CD8+, or CD8+CD57+ T cells (not recorded which) from PBMCs. The source is a human donor in good health, serving as a control. CDR3s include the opening cysteine and the closing phenylalanine or tryptophan. Fields, in order: clone size, V gene, J gene, D gene, CDR3 DNA, CDR3 protein. The D gene is left open where the match is weak. Some rows have no size entry. The others give once, few or many, or a class for an expanded clone.

NA,TRBV9,TRBJ1-2,TRBD1,TGTGCCAGCAGCGCCGGGACAGGACTTAACTATGGCTACACCTTC,CASSAGTGLNYGYTF
NA,TRBV9,TRBJ1-2,NA,TGTGCCAGCAGCGAACCGGAGGACACAGATACCCAGTTC,CASSEPEDTDTQF
NA,TRBV14,TRBJ2-7,TRBD1,TGTGCCAGCAGCCAACCGGGACAGACAACCTACGAGCAGTACTTC,CASSQPGQTTYEQYF
NA,TRBV7-9,TRBJ1-6,NA,TGTGCCAGCAGCACGCATGATCGGGGGGGGGCCGCTTCACCCCTCCACTTT,CASSTHDRGGAASPLHF
NA,TRBV3-1,TRBJ1-1,NA,TGTGCCAGCGTGGGGTACACTGGAGCTTTCTTT,CASVGYTGAFF
once,TRBV10-3,TRBJ1-2,TRBD1,TGTGCCATCAGGTCCGACAGGGTATCTGGCTACACCTTC,CAIRSDRVSGYTF
NA,TRBV7-8,TRBJ2-5,TRBD2,TGTGCCAGCAGCTCGGATCCGGGACTAGCGGGGTGTAGACAGTACTTC,CASSSDPGLAGCRQYF
NA,TRBV20-1,TRBJ2-7,TRBD1,TGCAGTGCGAGATCCGGGACAGCGACCTTTTACGAGCAGTACTTC,CSARSGTATFYEQYF
NA,TRBV5-1,TRBJ2-7,NA,TGCGCCAGCAGCTTGTCGGGGGCCGACCACGAGCAGCACTTC,CASSLSGADHEQHF
NA,TRBV20-1,TRBJ2-5,NA,TGCAGTGCTAGACCGGGCGGGGAGACCCAGTACTTC,CSARPGGETQYF
few,TRBV4-2,TRBJ1-6,NA,TGTGCCAGCAGTGAACTGGGTTCACCCCTCCACTTT,CASSELGSPLHF
NA,TRBV11-2,TRBJ1-6,NA,TGTGCCAGCAGTGAAAGGGAAAAACTCAATTCACCCCTCCACTTT,CASSEREKLNSPLHF
NA,TRBV9,TRBJ2-3,NA,TGTGCCAGCAGCCCAGGGTGGGGCGGCACGGGCACGCAGTATTTT,CASSPGWGGTGTQYF
NA,TRBV7-2,TRBJ2-5,TRBD2,TGTGCCAGTACTAGCGGGGGCCAAGAGACCCAGTACTTC,CASTSGGQETQYF
NA,TRBV9,TRBJ1-6,NA,TGTGCCAGCAGCGTAGGTGGGGGGTCTAATTCACCCCTCCACTTT,CASSVGGGSNSPLHF
many,TRBV9,TRBJ2-1,NA,TGTGCCAGCAGCGTAGATCAGAAGCAGTTCTTC,CASSVDQKQFF
NA,TRBV7-2,TRBJ1-5,NA,TGTGCCAGCAGCTTGGCCAGGAATAATCAGCCCCAGCATTTT,CASSLARNNQPQHF
once,TRBV24-1,TRBJ2-7,NA,TGTGCCACCAGCAAGGGGGGTGACGACGACCAGTACTTC,CATSKGGDDDQYF
many,TRBV6-5,TRBJ2-7,TRBD1,TGTGCCAGCAGTGCCACCCAGGACAGGTTCGCCTACGAGCAGTACTTC,CASSATQDRFAYEQYF
NA,TRBV2,TRBJ1-2,TRBD1,TGTGCCAGCAGTACTTACAGGGGGGAGCCCCAGCATTTC,CASSTYRGEPQHF
many,TRBV19,TRBJ1-1,NA,TGTGCCAGTAGTTCGACGGTGAACACTGAAGCTTTCTTT,CASSSTVNTEAFF
NA,TRBV5-1,TRBJ2-3,NA,TGTGCCAGCAGCTCAGTAGGGGGGACCTATACGCAGTATTTT,CASSSVGGTYTQYF
NA,TRBV11-3,TRBJ2-2,NA,TGTGCCAGCAGCTTAGATGGGAATTGGGAGCTGTTTTTT,CASSLDGNWELFF
once,TRBV19,TRBJ1-5,NA,TGTGCCAGTAGCCAACAGGTGGCAGGGTTGAATCAGCCCCAGCATTTT,CASSQQVAGLNQPQHF
NA,TRBV5-1,TRBJ2-3,TRBD1,TGCGCCAGCAGCTGGGACAGGGCCACAGATACGCAGTATTTT,CASSWDRATDTQYF
once,TRBV20-1,TRBJ1-6,NA,TGCAGTGCTAGAGATCTCCGGGGGTCGTCACCCCTCCACTTT,CSARDLRGSSPLHF
once,TRBV29-1,TRBJ1-1,NA,TGCAGCGTTGAAGGGACAGAGAACACTGGAGATTTCTTT,CSVEGTENTGDFF
NA,TRBV7-2,TRBJ1-2,NA,TGTGCCAGCAGCTTTAGACGGGGACAAGGAACCCACTACACCTTC,CASSFRRGQGTHYTF
NA,TRBV7-2,TRBJ2-5,NA,TGTGCCAGCAGCTCTGGCGGGGGCTACCCCCAGTACTTC,CASSSGGGYPQYF
NA,TRBV7-2,TRBJ2-7,NA,TGTGCCAGCAGCCATAGCCAGGACGGCAGCCCCAGCGAGCAGTACTTC,CASSHSQDGSPSEQYF
NA,TRBV9,TRBJ1-5,TRBD1,TGTGCCAGCAGCGTGCCTGTGGGGGGCAAGGGGGCCAATTTT,CASSVPVGGKGANF
once,TRBV7-6,TRBJ2-5,NA,TGTGCCAGCAGCTCTAGACTAGGTCGTACGAAGACCCAGTACTTC,CASSSRLGRTKTQYF
many,TRBV20-1,TRBJ1-5,NA,TGCAGTGCTAGTGGCGGGGGCGGCCATCAGCCCCAGCATTTT,CSASGGGGHQPQHF
few,TRBV5-6,TRBJ2-5,NA,TGTGCCAGCAGCTTGGGAGACAGCGAACCCCAAGAGACCCAGTACTTC,CASSLGDSEPQETQYF
once,TRBV7-9,TRBJ1-2,NA,TGTGCCAGTATCTTGGGGGTAACTGTAGGTGGCTATACCTTC,CASILGVTVGGYTF
NA,TRBV9,TRBJ1-2,NA,TGTGCCAGCAGCGCCACGACAAGCGAAGATAGTGGCTACACCTTC,CASSATTSEDSGYTF
once,TRBV2,TRBJ1-2,TRBD1,TGTGCCAGCAGTGGACAGGGGGTAGACTATGGCTACACCTTC,CASSGQGVDYGYTF
NA,TRBV7-8,TRBJ2-7,NA,TGTGCCAGCACTCTCACGAGGGATGGGAACACTGAAGCTTACTTC,CASTLTRDGNTEAYF
NA,TRBV20-1,TRBJ1-5,NA,TGCAGTGCTAGAGCGCAGAATTCAGGACATCAGCCCCAGCATTTT,CSARAQNSGHQPQHF
NA,TRBV10-3,TRBJ1-2,NA,TGTGCCATGAGTGACTGGGAAGGGTCGGATGACTACACCTTC,CAMSDWEGSDDYTF
many,TRBV6-1,TRBJ2-7,NA,TGTGCCACCTATCCCAGGGTAGGAGAGCAGTACTTC,CATYPRVGEQYF
many,TRBV2,TRBJ2-3,NA,TGTGCCAGCACGCTTGGGGCAGATACGCAGTATTTT,CASTLGADTQYF
NA,TRBV19,TRBJ1-6,NA,TGTGCCAGTTTGGGACAAAAGGATTCACCCCTCCACTTT,CASLGQKDSPLHF
NA,TRBV10-3,TRBJ2-1,TRBD2,TGTGCCATCAGGCGAGGGACTACCAATGTCAATGAGCAGTTCTTC,CAIRRGTTNVNEQFF
NA,TRBV5-1,TRBJ2-6,NA,TGCGCCAGCTACCTCGGACCGATGAACACTGAAGCTTTC,CASYLGPMNTEAF
few,TRBV7-2,TRBJ2-7,NA,TGTGCCAGCAGCCTGGGACGGTCGAGCTCCTACGAGCAGTACTTC,CASSLGRSSSYEQYF
NA,TRBV7-3,TRBJ2-1,NA,TGTGCCAGCAGCTTGTTAAGGGATTATAAGCAGTTCTTC,CASSLLRDYKQFF
NA,TRBV5-1,TRBJ2-7,NA,TGCGCCAGCAGCTTGGACGCAGGGAGCGACGAGCAGTACTTC,CASSLDAGSDEQYF
NA,TRBV9,TRBJ2-5,NA,TGTGCCAGCAGGTTAGGACAGGGAGGGGTTTACGAGCACTTC,CASRLGQGGVYEHF
NA,TRBV7-9,TRBJ1-1,TRBD1,TGTGCCAGCAGCCCGAGGACAGGCCTCAATCAGCCCCAGGCTTTCTTT,CASSPRTGLNQPQAFF
once,TRBV5-5,TRBJ1-1,NA,TGTGCCAGCAGCTTGGGGCAGGGTGAAGCTTTCTTT,CASSLGQGEAFF
many,TRBV20-1,TRBJ1-4,NA,TGCAGTGCTCCTTCGGACGGGAACAAACTGTTTTTT,CSAPSDGNKLFF
many,TRBV3-1,TRBJ2-7,NA,TGTGCCAGCAGCCAAGTGGCCTACGAGCAGTACTTC,CASSQVAYEQYF
NA,TRBV7-9,TRBJ2-3,NA,TGTGCCAGCAGCCTGGACGTGGGAGCAACGAACCGCTACTTT,CASSLDVGATNRYF
NA,TRBV7-8,TRBJ2-1,NA,TGTGCCAGCAGCTTAGGGAGCTACCCCTACAACGAGCAGTTCTTC,CASSLGSYPYNEQFF